This paragraph covers one T cell receptor beta chain sequence. Its antigen is as yet unknown. Any history of autoimmune disease or systemic immunosuppression disqualified patients. TCRdb's table, derived via immunoSEQ multiplex PCR, lists solely in-frame clones and lacks some. The table lists 77,000 or so clones, 90% to 95% of them singletons. This entry belongs to a study of OX40 agonist ivuxolimab in advanced cancers. Study-level background: Antecedent anti-PD-1, anti-PD-L1 or anti-CTLA-4 therapy was permissible, with around 40% having received some.

Study conclusions and caveats: More expanded clones were seen, on average, in CD8+ T cells than in CD4+.

There are 19 residues in the CDR3. The germline gives CDR1 SGHAT, CDR2 FQNNGV. The J segment lost 0 bases and the V segment lost 0 bases, leaving 11 bases of the junction unmatched. This receptor was obtained from an adult with an advanced solid tumor such as melanoma, head and neck, liver or kidney cancer. The genes are TRBV11-2 and TRBJ2-3; 8 positions match TRBD1. The material sequenced was CD4+ or CD8+ T cells sorted from blood, taken in a trial of the OX40 agonist ivuxolimab. CDR3 bases: TGTGCCAGCAGCTTAGATTATTCGGTCAGGGGGCCTAGCACAGATACGCAGTATTTT. Its protein product is CASSLDYSVRGPSTDTQYF.